The rows below give T cell receptor beta chains drawn from one sample of a study of neurological immune-mediated disorders. TCRdb re-analysed the 5' RACE reads in MiXCR, keeping a single row per CDR3 protein. The sample includes about 66,000 distinct CDR3 sequences, 5.2% seen only once; the top ten take roughly 2.8%. The sequenced sample was PBMCs. The receptors come from a woman aged 30 to 39 with multiple sclerosis. CDR3s include the opening cysteine and the closing phenylalanine or tryptophan. The D gene is left open where the match is weak. Clone sizes are given selectively: once, few, many, or a class where the clone is expanded.

>TRBV7-3|few|TRBD1|TRBJ2-1
TGTGCCAGCAGCTTACAGGACAGGGGGCGATGGAATGAGCAGTTCTTC
CASSLQDRGRWNEQFF
>TRBV4-1|many|TRBD2|TRBJ2-5
TGCGCCAGCAGCCAAGTTTATGGCGGGGGGGAGACCCAGTACTTC
CASSQVYGGGETQYF
>TRBV7-9|many|-|TRBJ2-2
TGTGCCAGCACCCGGTCTCGGGTCAACACCGGGGAGCTGTTTTTT
CASTRSRVNTGELFF
>TRBV20-1|-|TRBD1|TRBJ2-1
TGCAGTACTCGGACAGGGACCTACAATGAGCAGTTCTTC
CSTRTGTYNEQFF
>TRBV5-5|many|-|TRBJ1-5
TGTGCCAGCAGCTTGGCAGGCAGGGATCAGCCCCAGCATTTT
CASSLAGRDQPQHF
>TRBV4-2|-|-|TRBJ2-7
TGTGCCAGCAGCCGTAGGTTGACTGAGCCCCACGAGCAGTACTTC
CASSRRLTEPHEQYF
>TRBV4-1|many|TRBD2|TRBJ2-1
TGCGCCAGCAGCCAAGGACTAGCGGGGACCTACTACAATGAGCAGTTCTTC
CASSQGLAGTYYNEQFF
>TRBV28|-|-|TRBJ1-1
TGTGCCAGCAGCAACATACACCTGACAGCCAAAAACACTGAAGCTTTCTTT
CASSNIHLTAKNTEAFF
>TRBV27|many|-|TRBJ1-1
TGTGCCAGCATCGGTTCCAGGGTGAACACTGAAGCTTTCTTT
CASIGSRVNTEAFF
>TRBV20-1|few|-|TRBJ1-5
TGCAGTGCCCCAATGGGGGGCCAGTACAGGGATCAGCCCCAGAATTTT
CSAPMGGQYRDQPQNF
>TRBV27|many|TRBD2|TRBJ2-1
TGTGCCAGCAGTTTATTTTCTAGCGGGGACAATGAGCAGTTCTTC
CASSLFSSGDNEQFF
>TRBV5-1|many|-|TRBJ2-5
TGCGCCAGCAGCTTGGCGCCGGGACCCCAAGAGACCCAGTACTTC
CASSLAPGPQETQYF
>TRBV20-1|many|-|TRBJ1-2
TGCAGTGCTAGAGGGACATCTGAGGGCTACACCTTC
CSARGTSEGYTF
>TRBV2|many|-|TRBJ1-6
TGTGCCAGCAGTGAAGCCGTTTCACCCCTCCACTTT
CASSEAVSPLHF
>TRBV7-3|many|-|TRBJ2-3
TGTGCCAGCAGCTTAAATGGGGCTTCTAGCACAGATACGCAGTATTTT
CASSLNGASSTDTQYF
>TRBV5-1|many|TRBD1|TRBJ2-7
TGCGCCAGCAGCTTGGCCGGTGGCAGGGGGAGCTACGAGCAGTACTTC
CASSLAGGRGSYEQYF
>TRBV15|many|-|TRBJ1-2
TGTGCCACCAGCAGAGAGTTCTCAGGGGCTTATGGCTACACCTTC
CATSREFSGAYGYTF
>TRBV5-1|few|-|TRBJ2-2
TGCGCCAGCAGCTTGGCAGGGGCTCAGGCCGGGGAGCTGTTTTTT
CASSLAGAQAGELFF
>TRBV4-1|few|TRBD2|TRBJ2-5
TGCGCCAGCAGCCAAGAGGGACTAGCCGGGAAAGAGACCCAGTACTTC
CASSQEGLAGKETQYF
>TRBV18|few|TRBD1|TRBJ2-5
TGTGCCAGCTCCCCCCCGGGACAGACGATCAAAGAGACCCAGTACTTC
CASSPPGQTIKETQYF
>TRBV7-2|many|-|TRBJ1-5
TGTGCCAGCAGCTTATTTAATCAGCCCCAGCATTTT
CASSLFNQPQHF
>TRBV12-3/TRBV12-4|few|-|TRBJ1-1
TGTGCCAGCAGTTTTGGGGGGAGAATGAACACTGAAGCTTTCTTT
CASSFGGRMNTEAFF
>TRBV27|many|TRBD2|TRBJ2-1
TGTGCCAGCAGTGGTAGCGGGGGTTACAATGAGCAGTTCTTC
CASSGSGGYNEQFF
>TRBV12-3/TRBV12-4|many|-|TRBJ1-4
TGTGCCAGCGGGGTAGTAGGGATAGAAAAACTGTTTTTT
CASGVVGIEKLFF
>TRBV6-5|-|TRBD2|TRBJ2-7
TGTGCCAGCAGTAGCGGGATACTCTCCTACGAGCAGTACTTC
CASSSGILSYEQYF
>TRBV12-3/TRBV12-4|-|TRBD1|TRBJ1-1
TGTGCCAGCGGCTCCTCGGACAGGGCGTGGTCTGAAGCTTTCTTT
CASGSSDRAWSEAFF
>TRBV7-9|many|TRBD1|TRBJ2-3
TGTGCCAGCAGCCGCGGGACAGGGTTAATAGATACGCAGTATTTT
CASSRGTGLIDTQYF
>TRBV28|many|-|TRBJ2-5
TGTGCCAGCGGTGGGCGTTGGCGGGGAAAACAAGAGACCCAGTACTTC
CASGGRWRGKQETQYF
>TRBV20-1|few|-|TRBJ1-2
TGCAGTGCCCTAGATTATGGCTACACCTTC
CSALDYGYTF
>TRBV28|many|-|TRBJ1-2
TGTGCCAGCAACCCCGGACAAGTACTCTATGGCTACACCTTC
CASNPGQVLYGYTF
>TRBV18|many|-|TRBJ2-1
TGTGCCAGCTCACCCCGCGGGCACAATGAGCAGTTCTTC
CASSPRGHNEQFF
>TRBV20-1|many|-|TRBJ2-7
TGCAGTGCCGTTGACTGGCTCGAGCAGTACTTC
CSAVDWLEQYF
>TRBV10-3|many|-|TRBJ2-1
TGTGCCATCAGCTCGCTCGACAGCTCCTACAATGAGCAGTTCTTC
CAISSLDSSYNEQFF
>TRBV12-3/TRBV12-4|few|-|TRBJ2-3
TGTGCCACACGAGAGAGCACAGATACGCAGTATTTT
CATRESTDTQYF
>TRBV5-6|many|-|TRBJ1-6
TGTGCCAGCAGCCAGGGACTTCCGTCACCCCTCCACTTT
CASSQGLPSPLHF
>TRBV5-5|many|-|TRBJ2-3
TGTGCCAGCAGCTTGGAGGACCGCACAGATACGCAGTATTTT
CASSLEDRTDTQYF
>TRBV5-1|many|TRBD1|TRBJ1-5
TGCGCCAGCAGCCCGGCTCCGGGACAGGGGTATAGCAATCAGCCCCAGCATTTT
CASSPAPGQGYSNQPQHF
>TRBV7-8|many|-|TRBJ1-2
TGTGCCAGCAGCCGACCTTTAGGGCTCGGCTACACCTTC
CASSRPLGLGYTF
>TRBV5-1|many|TRBD1|TRBJ1-3
TGCGCCAGCAGCTTTGCAGGGGGAGGAAACACCATATATTTT
CASSFAGGGNTIYF
>TRBV7-9|many|-|TRBJ1-1
TGTGCCAGCAGCTTATTTGAGCTCGAAGCTTTCTTT
CASSLFELEAFF
>TRBV7-8|-|-|TRBJ2-3
TGTGCCAGCAGCTTAGGTGCCGGGAATACAGGGGATACGCAGTATTTT
CASSLGAGNTGDTQYF
>TRBV20-1|many|-|TRBJ1-1
TGCAGTGCTAGAGGGCGGGTTTCCACTGAAGCTTTCTTT
CSARGRVSTEAFF
>TRBV11-3|many|-|TRBJ2-1
TGTGCCAGCAGCCGTTTCGGGACGGACTACAATGAGCAGTTCTTC
CASSRFGTDYNEQFF
>TRBV3-1|few|-|TRBJ2-1
TGTGCCAGCAGCCAAGAGCTAGGACCGGGGCCCGGGAATGAGCAGTTCTTC
CASSQELGPGPGNEQFF
>TRBV5-1|many|TRBD1|TRBJ1-1
TGCGCCAGCAGCGCGACAGGGAGGTTCGCTGAAGCTTTCTTT
CASSATGRFAEAFF